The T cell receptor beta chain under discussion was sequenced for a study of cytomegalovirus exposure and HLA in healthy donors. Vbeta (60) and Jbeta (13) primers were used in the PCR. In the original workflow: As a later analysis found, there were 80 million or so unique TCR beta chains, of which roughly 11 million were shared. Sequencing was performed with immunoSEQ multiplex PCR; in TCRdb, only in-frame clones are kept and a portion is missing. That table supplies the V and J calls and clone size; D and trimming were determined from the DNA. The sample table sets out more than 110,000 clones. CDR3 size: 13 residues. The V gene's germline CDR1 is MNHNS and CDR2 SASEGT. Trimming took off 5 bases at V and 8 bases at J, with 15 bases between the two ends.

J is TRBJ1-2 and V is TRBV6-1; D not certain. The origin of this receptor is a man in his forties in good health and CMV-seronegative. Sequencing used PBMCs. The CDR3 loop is CASSPESGRGYTF. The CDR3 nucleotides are TGTGCCAGCAGTCCCGAGTCTGGGAGAGGCTACACCTTC.